This TCR beta chain was retrieved from a study of blood T cells in healthy people across ages. Primed by a sample-barcoded 5' primer and a J-beta primer mix, a second PCR proceeded for 7 to 11 cycles. Each cDNA was tagged by a template-switch adaptor containing 12 random nucleotides. TCRdb redid the calling of the 5' RACE reads with MiXCR, one entry per CDR3 protein. The sample includes 650,000 to 1,000,000 distinct CDR3 sequences, 35% to 40% of them seen just once. Staff drew 9 to 10 milliliters of peripheral blood from each donor. The origin of this receptor is a man younger than 35 in good health. The specimen was blood.

The CDR3 coding sequence is TGTGCCAGCAGTATCACGACTAGCGGGGGTGTGACGGCAGAGACCCAGTACTTC. It specifies CASSITTSGGVTAETQYF. This rearrangement joins TRBV6-1 to TRBJ2-5; 12 positions agree with TRBD2. This CDR3 region has 18 residues. Germline V CDR1 and CDR2: MNHNS, SASEGT. Trimming removed 5 bases from V and 4 bases from J; junction bases left unmatched: 14.